What follows are 25 T cell receptor beta chains derived from one specimen sequenced in a study of cytotoxic CD8 clonotypes in ibrutinib-treated CLL listed by TCRdb under 2021. The receptor library was made with the immunoSEQ multiplex PCR assay. Drawn from immuneACCESS, this table holds only the in-frame rearrangements with V and J called that TCRdb kept. Clones are partly lost; checked studies trace under half to an unresolved V gene and leave the rest unexplained. The sample table shows around 310,000 clones, and almost 80% are seen once. Of the sample, about 6.3% is held by the ten largest clones. The sample in question was PBMCs, obtained before ibrutinib treatment. The origin of the receptors is a human donor with chronic lymphocytic leukemia.

The genes are TRBV30 and TRBJ2-7; no definite D call. The V and J ends lost 1 base and 3 bases respectively, with 10 bases between them. The germline V gene has CDR1 GTSNPN and CDR2 SVGIG (reference sequence). The CDR3 consists of 13 residues. The CDR3 is CAWSGQKHYEQYF. The CDR3 DNA follows: TGTGCCTGGAGTGGGCAAAAGCACTACGAGCAGTACTTC. Together with reference TRBV30 and TRBJ2-7, the CDR3 gives the full variable domain: SQTIHQWPATLVQPVGSPLSLECTVEGTSNPNLYWYRQAAGRGLQLLFYSVGIGQISSEVPQNLSASRPQDRQFILSSKKLLLSDSGFYLCAWSGQKHYEQYFGPGTRLTVT.

The chain combines TRBV7-6 with TRBJ2-7; TRBD1 agrees at 9 bases. Germline assignment: CDR1 SGHVS and CDR2 FNYEAQ. This CDR3 has 15 amino acids. With V trimmed by 4 bases and J by 4 bases, 8 bases remained unmatched. The CDR3 loop is CASSSLTGGTYEQYF. CDR3 nucleotide sequence: TGTGCCAGCAGCTCCCTGACAGGGGGAACGTACGAGCAGTACTTC.

V and J are TRBV5-4 and TRBJ2-2; possibly TRBD1 or TRBD2 for D (6 bases each). CDR3 length equals 13 residues. With 2 bases removed from V and 5 bases from J, the gap between germline ends came to 7 bases. Looked up from germline, CDR1 is SGHNT and CDR2 is YYREEE (reference sequence). This CDR3 is CASSLGGTGELFF. The CDR3 nucleotides read TGTGCCAGCAGCTTAGGGGGGACCGGGGAGCTGTTTTTT. Drawing the rest from reference TRBV5-4 and TRBJ2-2, the complete variable domain is ETGVTQSPTHLIKTRGQQVTLRCSSQSGHNTVSWYQQALGQGPQFIFQYYREEENGRGNFPPRFSGLQFPNYSSELNVNALELDDSALYLCASSLGGTGELFFGEGSRLTVL.

The chain uses TRBV27 and TRBJ2-7; 7 positions agree with TRBD1. J gave up 3 bases and V 5 bases, and 10 bases lay outside the gene matches. The CDR3 spans 15 residues. Per the germline V gene, CDR1 is MNHEY and CDR2 is SMNVEV (reference sequence). The CDR3 region is CASSRQGSGGYEQYF. CDR3 DNA sequence: TGTGCCAGCAGTCGACAGGGATCTGGCGGCTACGAGCAGTACTTC.

This clone was observed a single time. The chain has TRBV7-3 and TRBJ2-1, with 10 bases that match TRBD2. Germline V gene sequence: CDR1 SGHTA, CDR2 FQGTGA. After removal of 1 base from V and 7 bases from J, the junction contained 22 bases not matched to a gene. This CDR3 spans 21 amino acids. The CDR3 reads CASSLIYQQGGSGRASNEQFF. CDR3 coding DNA: TGTGCCAGCAGCTTAATATACCAACAGGGAGGGAGCGGGAGGGCAAGTAATGAGCAGTTCTTC.

This clone came up a few times. The chain has TRBV19 and TRBJ1-2, with 11 bases aligning to TRBD1. The trim removed 5 bases at V and 4 bases at J, leaving 3 bases unmatched. Per germline, CDR1 LNHDA and CDR2 SQIVND (reference sequence). The CDR3 consists of 14 residues. The CDR3 here is CASSVGTGGYGYTF. The CDR3 DNA sequence: TGTGCCAGTAGTGTCGGGACAGGGGGCTATGGCTACACCTTC.

Points on this clone: Since a much larger clone is just one base distant, this may be a read error. This sample includes further DNA sequences coding for the same CDR3. The V gene is TRBV5-1, the J gene TRBJ2-3; no definite D call. CDR3 length: 14 residues. Deletions cut 0 bases from V and 0 bases from J, with 5 bases between. CDR1 SGHRS and CDR2 YFSETQ come from the germline V gene. CDR3 region: CASSLGQSTDTQYF. The CDR3 DNA sequence: TGCGCCAGCAGCTTGGGGCAGAGCACAGATACGCAGTATTTT.

This sequence joins TRBV18 and TRBJ1-5; D uncertain. The V end was cut by 2 bases, the J end by 5 bases, with 7 bases between. CDR1 is KGHSH and CDR2 is LQKENI in the germline V gene. CDR3 length: 13 residues. CDR3 sequence: CASSPAGDQPQHF. The CDR3 nucleotides are TGTGCCAGCTCACCAGCGGGTGATCAGCCCCAGCATTTT.

This rearrangement joins TRBV29-1 to TRBJ2-7; 9 bases map to TRBD1. Germline CDR1 is SQVTM and CDR2 is ANQGSEA. CDR3 length: 14 amino acids. Trimming at V came to 4 bases and at J to 1 base, leaving 5 bases not matched to a gene. CDR3 sequence: CSVGLGQGSYEQYF. The CDR3 nucleotides are TGCAGCGTTGGTTTGGGACAGGGATCCTACGAGCAGTACTTC.

Turning to this clone: The junction departs from the called germline gene at one end, perhaps through a read error. The CDR3 region has the DNA TGCAGTGCTGGGGGGTGGGACAGTGCCTTC. Translation gives CSAGGWDSAF. The chain employs TRBV20-1 and TRBJ2-7, with D perhaps matching TRBD1 (7 bases). There are 10 residues in the CDR3. Per the germline V gene, CDR1 is DFQATT and CDR2 is SNEGSKA (reference sequence).

V and J are TRBV4-2 and TRBJ1-1; D gene ambiguous. Germline V lookup: CDR1 LGHNA, CDR2 YNFKEQ. Deletions cut 0 bases from V and 0 bases from J, with 8 bases between. This CDR3 spans 15 amino acids. The CDR3 loop reads CASSQEPIMNTEAFF. The CDR3 coding sequence is TGTGCCAGCAGCCAAGAACCGATAATGAACACTGAAGCTTTCTTT.

V and J are TRBV5-6 and TRBJ2-1; a weak D match, TRBD2 (6 bases). Between the trimmed V and J ends, which lost 2 bases and 5 bases, there was a span of 14 bases. Germline-derived CDR1 and CDR2 are SGHDT and YYEEEE. The CDR3 loop spans 15 amino acids. DNA for the CDR3: TGTGCCAGCAGCTTAGTAATTAGCGGCAACAATGAGCAGTTCTTC. It yields the protein CASSLVISGNNEQFF. Complete variable domain (other parts from reference TRBV5-6 and TRBJ2-1): DAGVTQSPTHLIKTRGQQVTLRCSPKSGHDTVSWYQQALGQGPQFIFQYYEEEERQRGNFPDRFSGHQFPNYSSELNVNALLLGDSALYLCASSLVISGNNEQFFGPGTRLTVL.

The chain joins TRBV6-6 to TRBJ1-3; TRBD1 might be the D (6 bases). CDR3 length equals 15 residues. The germline V gene encodes CDR1 MNHNY and CDR2 SVGAGI (reference sequence). Trimming left V 7 bases short and J 1 base short, with 14 bases between. CDR3 nucleotides: TGTGCCAGCACGGACAGCACCCAGTCTGGAAACACCATATATTTT. This sequence encodes CASTDSTQSGNTIYF.

This rearrangement joins TRBV23-1 to TRBJ1-2; 7 bases align to TRBD1. TRBV23-1 qualifies as an ORF whose function is uncertain. J was trimmed by 1 base and V by 4 bases; bases with no gene match: 3. CDR3 length: 14 residues. CDR3 DNA: TGCGCCAGCAGTCCGCAGGGGGGTAACTATGGCTACACCTTC. Protein: CASSPQGGNYGYTF.

The V gene is TRBV9, the J gene TRBJ1-4, with 9 nucleotides matching TRBD1. The CDR3 totals 15 residues. The germline gives CDR1 SGDLS, CDR2 YYNGEE. Trimming removed 3 bases from V and 5 bases from J; junction bases left unmatched: 5. The CDR3 nucleotides are TGTGCCAGCAGCGGAGACAGGGGGTGGAATGAAAAACTGTTTTTT. As protein: CASSGDRGWNEKLFF.

V usage is TRBV6-6 and J usage is TRBJ1-1; the match to TRBD1 covers 9 bases. Germline CDR1 and CDR2: MNHNY and SVGAGI (reference sequence). The CDR3 runs to 16 residues. Trimming took 2 bases from V and 2 from J; bases not matched to a gene: 6. In DNA form, the CDR3 reads TGTGCCAGCAGTTACCTGTTGACAGGGGGAAACACTGAAGCTTTCTTT. Translated, it gives CASSYLLTGGNTEAFF.

This clone was recorded once. The chain has TRBV14 and TRBJ2-2, with D unresolved. Trimming pared 1 base from V and 5 bases from J, leaving 11 bases between. Germline loops: CDR1 SGHDN, CDR2 FVKESK. The CDR3 is 15 amino acids. The CDR3 DNA sequence: TGTGCCAGCAGCCAAGGGGATGTGCCTACCGGGGAGCTGTTTTTT. Residues: CASSQGDVPTGELFF.

V usage is TRBV7-2 and J usage is TRBJ1-5; D remains unclear. V gave up 5 bases and J gave up 1 base, with 15 bases separating them. In germline, CDR1 is SGHTA, CDR2 FQGNSA. This CDR3 is 16 amino acids long. The CDR3 DNA reads TGTGCCAGCAGCCGGCATATCGCGACGAGCAATCAGCCCCAGCATTTT. It encodes CASSRHIATSNQPQHF.

The genes are TRBV11-1 and TRBJ2-7; TRBD2 is a possible D gene (5 bases). The CDR3 covers 13 residues. Germline assignment: CDR1 SGHAT and CDR2 FQDESV (reference sequence). V was pared by 5 bases and J by 7 bases, with 15 bases between. The DNA for the CDR3 is TGTGCCAGCAGCCCGGACTTCCAAAGGGAGCAGTACTTC. This translates into CASSPDFQREQYF.

The chain joins TRBV30 to TRBJ2-3; D not resolved. The CDR3 runs 11 residues. Germline V gene lookup returns CDR1 GTSNPN and CDR2 SVGIG (reference sequence). The V gene lost 4 bases and the J gene lost 2 bases, with 4 bases spanning the gap. The CDR3, as DNA: TGTGCCTGGACGGTCACAGATACGCAGTATTTT. Protein: CAWTVTDTQYF. Full variable domain (outside the CDR3, taken from reference TRBV30 and TRBJ2-3): SQTIHQWPATLVQPVGSPLSLECTVEGTSNPNLYWYRQAAGRGLQLLFYSVGIGQISSEVPQNLSASRPQDRQFILSSKKLLLSDSGFYLCAWTVTDTQYFGPGTRLTVL.

The rearrangement joins TRBV11-2 to TRBJ2-3; D possibly uses TRBD1 or TRBD2 (5 bases each). CDR1 and CDR2 from the germline V gene are SGHAT and FQNNGV. V was shortened by 4 bases and J by 6 bases, with 11 bases between the two germline ends. CDR3 length equals 13 residues. The CDR3 reads CASSWGTADTQYF. The CDR3 DNA follows: TGTGCCAGCAGCTGGGGGACGGCTGATACGCAGTATTTT.

This chain links TRBV10-1 with TRBJ1-1, with D perhaps TRBD1 (6 bases). The V and J ends lost 2 bases and 11 bases respectively, with 18 bases between them. CDR3 size: 14 residues. Per germline, CDR1 WNHNN and CDR2 SYGVQD (reference sequence). CDR3 in DNA: TGCGCCAGCAGTGAGACGGCAGGGGCACAATACGCTTTCTTT. This gives the protein CASSETAGAQYAFF.

The V and J genes are TRBV10-3 and TRBJ1-1, with no clear D. The CDR3 loop spans 13 amino acids. CDR1 ENHRY and CDR2 SYGVKD come from the germline V gene. V was cut by 4 bases and J by 2 bases, with 8 bases left in between. DNA for the CDR3: TGTGCCATCAGTGCCAACAGAAACACTGAAGCTTTCTTT. This encodes CAISANRNTEAFF.

The chain employs TRBV13 and TRBJ2-7, with 10 nucleotides matching TRBD2. With V trimmed by 8 bases and J by 3 bases, 4 bases remained unmatched. Germline V gene lookup returns CDR1 PRHDT and CDR2 FYEKMQ (reference sequence). The length of the CDR3 is 13 residues. CDR3 nucleotide sequence: TGTGCCAGCCAGCGGGAGGGAAACTACGAGCAGTACTTC. Its protein product is CASQREGNYEQYF.

The V gene is TRBV7-8, the J gene TRBJ2-3; D is unclear. Germline-derived CDR1 and CDR2 are SGHVS and FQNEAQ. This CDR3 is 14 amino acids long. V dropped 2 bases and J dropped 0 bases, with 6 bases sitting between them. CDR3 bases: TGTGCCAGCAGCTTAATGTTTAGCACAGATACGCAGTATTTT. This sequence encodes CASSLMFSTDTQYF.